Below, 6 T cell receptor beta chains from the same sample are listed, as sequenced in a study of blood T cell repertoires in COVID-19. Libraries were prepared by immunoSEQ multiplex PCR; TCRdb keeps only in-frame clonotypes and omits some of them. The sample lists about 190,000 clones; around 87% were seen once. Sequenced input: peripheral blood. The receptors come from a woman aged 25 to 39 with active or convalescent COVID-19.

This clone came up a few times. This sequence joins TRBV20-1 and TRBJ2-2; TRBD2 matches at 9 bases. Unmatched junction bases numbered 10, after V lost 3 bases and J lost 5 bases. The germline CDR1 and CDR2 sequences are DFQATT and SNEGSKA (reference sequence). The CDR3 is 16 amino acids. This CDR3 is CSASSGLAGETGELFF. The CDR3 DNA follows: TGCAGTGCTAGTTCGGGATTAGCGGGAGAAACCGGGGAGCTGTTTTTT.

The rearrangement uses TRBV9 and TRBJ2-5, with D unclear. Between the trimmed V and J ends, which lost 0 bases and 7 bases, there was a span of 10 bases. Germline CDR1 reads SGDLS; CDR2 reads YYNGEE. The CDR3 has 13 amino acids. CDR3 loop: CASSVVARGTQYF. CDR3 nucleotides: TGTGCCAGCAGCGTAGTTGCTAGAGGGACCCAGTACTTC.

This rearrangement joins TRBV27 to TRBJ1-5; D might be TRBD1 (5 bases). The CDR3 length is 16 residues. Germline V gene data show CDR1 as MNHEY and CDR2 as SMNVEV (reference sequence). V lost 2 bases to trimming and J lost 7 bases, with 18 bases between them. In DNA, the CDR3 is TGTGCCAGCAGTTTAAAATACCCCCAGGGACTACAGCCCCAGCATTTT. Protein product: CASSLKYPQGLQPQHF.

The chain carries TRBV29-1 and TRBJ1-1, with a weak D call TRBD1 (6 bases). V lost 3 bases to trimming and J lost 8 bases, with 10 bases between them. CDR1 SQVTM and CDR2 ANQGSEA come from the germline V gene. This CDR3 has 11 residues. The DNA for the CDR3 is TGCAGCGTTGATGGGGGGGCCGAAGCTTTCTTT. Its translation: CSVDGGAEAFF. Variable domain in full (rest from reference TRBV29-1 and TRBJ1-1): SAVISQKPSRDICQRGTSLTIQCQVDSQVTMMFWYRQQPGQSLTLIATANQGSEATYESGFVIDKFPISRPNLTFSTLTVSNMSPEDSSIYLCSVDGGAEAFFGQGTRLTVV.

The J gene is TRBJ2-3, the V gene TRBV18; D unclear. CDR3 length equals 15 residues. Trimming took off 3 bases at V and 0 bases at J, with 10 bases between the two ends. Germline values: CDR1 KGHSH, CDR2 LQKENI. The CDR3, as DNA: TGTGCCAGCTCACCTTCGAGTACTAGCACAGATACGCAGTATTTT. Translation gives CASSPSSTSTDTQYF.

The V and J genes are TRBV2 and TRBJ1-2, with D hard to call. The CDR3 is made up of 13 amino acids. CDR1 and CDR2 (germline): SNHLY, FYNNEI. Trimming pared 4 bases from V and 4 bases from J, leaving 10 bases between. Here the CDR3 reads CASSADGIYGYTF. The CDR3 DNA reads as TGTGCCAGCAGTGCCGACGGGATCTATGGCTACACCTTC.